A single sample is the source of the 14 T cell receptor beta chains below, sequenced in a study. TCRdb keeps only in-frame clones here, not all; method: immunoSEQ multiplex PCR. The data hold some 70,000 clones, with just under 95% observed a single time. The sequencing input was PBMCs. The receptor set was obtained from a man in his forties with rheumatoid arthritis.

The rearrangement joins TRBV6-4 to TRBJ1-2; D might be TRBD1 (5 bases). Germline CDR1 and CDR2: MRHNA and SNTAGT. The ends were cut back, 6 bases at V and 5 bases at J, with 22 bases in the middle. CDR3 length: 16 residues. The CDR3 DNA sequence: TGTGCCAGCAGCCCTAAACCCGGGGGAGGAGAGTATGGCTACACCTTC. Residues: CASSPKPGGGEYGYTF.

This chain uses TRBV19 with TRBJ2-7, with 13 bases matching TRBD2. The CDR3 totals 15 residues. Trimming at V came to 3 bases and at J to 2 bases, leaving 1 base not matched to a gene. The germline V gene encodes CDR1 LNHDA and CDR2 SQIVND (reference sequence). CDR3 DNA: TGTGCCAGTAGTATGGGGACTAGCGGGGCCTACGAGCAGTACTTC. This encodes CASSMGTSGAYEQYF.

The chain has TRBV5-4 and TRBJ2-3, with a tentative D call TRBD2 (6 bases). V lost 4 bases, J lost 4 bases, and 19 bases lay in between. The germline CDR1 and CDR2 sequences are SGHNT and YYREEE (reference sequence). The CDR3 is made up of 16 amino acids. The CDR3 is CASSHAGRETADTQYF. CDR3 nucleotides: TGTGCCAGCAGCCACGCGGGACGGGAGACAGCAGATACGCAGTATTTT.

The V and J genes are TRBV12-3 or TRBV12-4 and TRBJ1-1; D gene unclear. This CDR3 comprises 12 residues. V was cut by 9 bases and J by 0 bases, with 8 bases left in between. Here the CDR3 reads CASGWMNTEAFF. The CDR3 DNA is TGTGCCAGTGGGTGGATGAACACTGAAGCTTTCTTT.

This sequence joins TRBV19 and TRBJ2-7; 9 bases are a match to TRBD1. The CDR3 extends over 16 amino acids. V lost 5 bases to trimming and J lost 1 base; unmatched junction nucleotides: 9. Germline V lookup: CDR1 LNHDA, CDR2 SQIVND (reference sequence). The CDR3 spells CASSPARDRVSYEQYF. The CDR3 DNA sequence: TGTGCCAGTAGTCCGGCCCGGGACAGGGTTTCCTACGAGCAGTACTTC.

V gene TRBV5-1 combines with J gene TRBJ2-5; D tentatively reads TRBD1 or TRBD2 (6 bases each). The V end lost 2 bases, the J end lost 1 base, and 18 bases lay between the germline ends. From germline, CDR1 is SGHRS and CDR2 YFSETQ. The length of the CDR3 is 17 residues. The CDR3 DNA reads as TGCGCCAGCAGCTTTATGTGGGGGGCGGTTGGCCAAGAGACCCAGTACTTC. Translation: CASSFMWGAVGQETQYF.

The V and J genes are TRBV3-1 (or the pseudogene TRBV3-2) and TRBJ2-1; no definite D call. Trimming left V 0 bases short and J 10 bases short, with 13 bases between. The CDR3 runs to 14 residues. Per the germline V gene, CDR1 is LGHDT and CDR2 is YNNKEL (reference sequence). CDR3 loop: CASSQEMAVGEQFF. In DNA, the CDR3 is TGTGCCAGCAGCCAAGAAATGGCCGTGGGAGAGCAGTTCTTC.

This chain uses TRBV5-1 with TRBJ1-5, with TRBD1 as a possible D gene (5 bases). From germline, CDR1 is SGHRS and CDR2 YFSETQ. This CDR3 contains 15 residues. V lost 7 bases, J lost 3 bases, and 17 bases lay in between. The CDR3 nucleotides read TGCGCCAGCGCCCCGGGACCCACAGACAATCAGCCCCAGCATTTT. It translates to CASAPGPTDNQPQHF.

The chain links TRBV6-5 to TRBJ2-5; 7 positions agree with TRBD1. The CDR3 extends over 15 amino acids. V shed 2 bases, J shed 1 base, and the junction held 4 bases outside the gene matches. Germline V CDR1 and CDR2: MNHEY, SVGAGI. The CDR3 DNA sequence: TGTGCCAGCAGTTACACCGGGACAGCCCAAGAGACCCAGTACTTC. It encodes CASSYTGTAQETQYF.

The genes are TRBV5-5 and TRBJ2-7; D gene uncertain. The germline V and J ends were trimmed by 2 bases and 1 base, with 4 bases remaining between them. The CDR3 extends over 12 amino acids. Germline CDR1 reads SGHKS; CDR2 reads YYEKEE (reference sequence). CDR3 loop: CASSFGSYEQYF. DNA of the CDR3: TGTGCCAGCAGCTTTGGATCCTACGAGCAGTACTTC.

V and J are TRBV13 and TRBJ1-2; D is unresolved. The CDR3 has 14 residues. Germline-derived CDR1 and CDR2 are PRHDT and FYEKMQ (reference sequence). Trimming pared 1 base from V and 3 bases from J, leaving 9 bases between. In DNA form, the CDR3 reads TGTGCCAGCAGCTTAGAGTCGGCAGACTATGGCTACACCTTC. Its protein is CASSLESADYGYTF.

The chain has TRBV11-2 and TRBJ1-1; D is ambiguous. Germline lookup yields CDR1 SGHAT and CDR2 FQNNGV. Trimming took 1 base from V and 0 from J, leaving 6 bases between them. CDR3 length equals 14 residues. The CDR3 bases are TGTGCCAGCAGCTTAGTACAGATGAACACTGAAGCTTTCTTT. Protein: CASSLVQMNTEAFF.

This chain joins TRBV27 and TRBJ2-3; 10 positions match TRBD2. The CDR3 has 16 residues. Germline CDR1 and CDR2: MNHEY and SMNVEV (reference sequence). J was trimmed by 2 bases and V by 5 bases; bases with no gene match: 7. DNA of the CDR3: TGTGCCAGCAGTGAAGTGGGACTAGCGCACACAGATACGCAGTATTTT. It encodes CASSEVGLAHTDTQYF.

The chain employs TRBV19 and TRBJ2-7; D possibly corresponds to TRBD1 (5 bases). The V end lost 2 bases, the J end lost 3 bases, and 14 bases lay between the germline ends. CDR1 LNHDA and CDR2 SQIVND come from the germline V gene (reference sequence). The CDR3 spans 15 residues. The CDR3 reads CASSISPSRGYEQYF. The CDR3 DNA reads TGTGCCAGTAGTATAAGTCCCTCTAGGGGCTACGAGCAGTACTTC.